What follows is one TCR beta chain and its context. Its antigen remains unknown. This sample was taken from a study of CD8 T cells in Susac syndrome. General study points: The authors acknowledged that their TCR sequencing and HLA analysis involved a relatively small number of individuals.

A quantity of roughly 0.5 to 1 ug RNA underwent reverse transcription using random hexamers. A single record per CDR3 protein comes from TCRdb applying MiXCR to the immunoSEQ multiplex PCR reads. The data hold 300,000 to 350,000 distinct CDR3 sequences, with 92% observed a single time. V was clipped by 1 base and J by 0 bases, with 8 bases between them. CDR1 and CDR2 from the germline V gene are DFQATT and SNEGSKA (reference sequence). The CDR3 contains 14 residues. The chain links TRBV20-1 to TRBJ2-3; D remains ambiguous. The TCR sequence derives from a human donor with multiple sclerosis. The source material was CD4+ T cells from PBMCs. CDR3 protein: CSARGPPSTDTQYF. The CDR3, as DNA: TGCAGTGCTAGAGGCCCACCTAGCACAGATACGCAGTATTTT.